One sample yielded the 20 T cell receptor beta chains listed below, sequenced in a study of T cells of healthy individuals. MiXCR, run by TCRdb on the 5' RACE reads, gives a single entry per CDR3 protein. This sample carries under 70,000 distinct CDR3 sequences, 14% to 15% of them seen once, and the ten largest clones take approximately 16%. Receptors were obtained from a human donor in good health.

CDR3 in amino acids: CASSTSGTQYF. The CDR3 DNA follows: TGTGCCAGCAGCACGTCGGGGACCCAGTACTTC. The V and J genes are TRBV13 and TRBJ2-5; D not certain. The V gene lost 5 bases and the J gene lost 7 bases, with 8 bases spanning the gap. CDR3 length: 11 amino acids. Germline CDR1 and CDR2: PRHDT and FYEKMQ (reference sequence).

Many counts were recorded for this clonotype. The chain combines TRBV10-3 with TRBJ1-1; weak D call: TRBD1 (5 bases). Germline V lookup: CDR1 ENHRY, CDR2 SYGVKD. This CDR3 is 15 amino acids long. The V end lost 0 bases, the J end lost 1 base, and 9 bases lay between the germline ends. The CDR3 reads CAISESKGENTEAFF. In DNA, the CDR3 is TGTGCCATCAGTGAGTCGAAAGGGGAGAACACTGAAGCTTTCTTT.

This clonotype has a count of ten or more. This chain uses TRBV7-3 with TRBJ1-1; no firm D call. The ends were cut back, 5 bases at V and 1 base at J, with 11 bases in the middle. The CDR3 sequence is 14 residues long. The V gene's germline CDR1 is SGHTA and CDR2 FQGTGA. The chain's CDR3 is CASSPSHSNTEAFF. CDR3 bases: TGTGCCAGCAGCCCCTCCCACTCGAACACTGAAGCTTTCTTT.

This clonotype appeared many times. The chain uses TRBV29-1 and TRBJ1-2, with D possibly TRBD1 on 5 matching bases. The V end was cut by 0 bases, the J end by 4 bases, with 15 bases between. Germline V CDR1 and CDR2: SQVTM, ANQGSEA. The CDR3 length is 15 residues. The CDR3 here is CSVEDGGFRAYGYTF. The CDR3 region has the DNA TGCAGCGTTGAAGATGGGGGGTTCCGGGCCTATGGCTACACCTTC.

This clonotype has more than one count but fewer than ten. The gene calls are TRBV5-6 and TRBJ2-3; the D gene is possibly TRBD1 (6 bases). V lost 0 bases, J lost 3 bases, and 14 bases lay in between. Germline V CDR1 and CDR2: SGHDT, YYEEEE. The CDR3 has 16 residues. DNA for the CDR3: TGTGCCAGCAGCTTGGTTTGGCAGGGGAGTACAGATACGCAGTATTTT. This encodes CASSLVWQGSTDTQYF.

V usage is TRBV5-1 and J usage is TRBJ2-3, with D perhaps matching TRBD2 (6 bases). The CDR3 is made up of 16 amino acids. In germline, CDR1 is SGHRS, CDR2 YFSETQ. Trimming took off 4 bases at V and 2 bases at J, with 17 bases between the two ends. The CDR3 region has the DNA TGCGCCAGCAGCGGTGGGACTTTCCCCGACACAGATACGCAGTATTTT. It translates to CASSGGTFPDTDTQYF.

The rearrangement links TRBV11-2 to TRBJ2-7; D unclear. Trimming pared 0 bases from V and 3 bases from J, leaving 6 bases between. The CDR3 extends over 13 amino acids. The V gene's germline CDR1 is SGHAT and CDR2 FQNNGV. The CDR3 DNA reads as TGTGCCAGCAGCTTAGATTTGGTCTACGAGCAGTACTTC. As protein: CASSLDLVYEQYF.

CDR3 bases: TGTGCCATCAGTGAGACAGGGGTCAGAGGAGAGACCCAGTACTTC. It codes for CAISETGVRGETQYF. The chain uses TRBV10-3 and TRBJ2-5, with TRBD1 matching over 7 bases. The CDR3 is 15 amino acids. Unmatched junction bases numbered 7, after V lost 2 bases and J lost 4 bases. Germline CDR1 is ENHRY and CDR2 is SYGVKD.

The chain links TRBV6-1 to TRBJ1-1; 9 bases fit TRBD1. The CDR3 runs to 16 residues. V shed 6 bases, J shed 0 bases, and the junction held 8 bases outside the gene matches. Germline CDR1 MNHNS, CDR2 SASEGT. CDR3: CASSVPGQGMNTEAFF. CDR3 DNA sequence: TGTGCCAGCAGCGTCCCGGGACAGGGAATGAACACTGAAGCTTTCTTT.

This clonotype turned up a few times. The chain couples TRBV6-2 or TRBV6-3 to TRBJ2-3, with D possibly TRBD2 on 5 matching bases. Germline CDR1 reads MNHEY; CDR2 reads SVGEGT. The V and J ends lost 6 bases and 1 base respectively, with 17 bases between them. This CDR3 is 16 amino acids long. Here the CDR3 DNA reads TGTGCCAGCAGCAACCCGAGGGCGCCGGGCACAGATACGCAGTATTTT. It translates to CASSNPRAPGTDTQYF.

This clonotype was counted at least ten times. The chain uses TRBV30 and TRBJ2-7, with TRBD1 matching over 7 bases. CDR1 is GTSNPN, CDR2 SVGIG, per germline (reference sequence). The CDR3 loop spans 11 amino acids. Losses at the gene ends were 4 bases for V and 4 bases for J; bases not matched to a gene: 1. This CDR3 is CAWKGAYEQYF. As DNA, the CDR3 is TGTGCCTGGAAGGGGGCGTACGAGCAGTACTTC.

In this sample, this clonotype turned up many times. This chain joins TRBV3-1 and TRBJ2-2, with 11 nucleotides matching TRBD2. V was pared by 1 base and J by 5 bases, with 6 bases of the junction left unmatched. Germline-derived CDR1 and CDR2 are LGHDT and YNNKEL (reference sequence). There are 17 residues in the CDR3. The chain's CDR3 is CASSQAILAGATGELFF. Here the CDR3 DNA reads TGTGCCAGCAGCCAAGCTATACTAGCGGGAGCTACCGGGGAGCTGTTTTTT.

CDR3 protein: CASSWTADYNSPLHF. DNA of the CDR3: TGTGCCAGCAGTTGGACAGCAGACTATAATTCACCCCTCCACTTT. The chain recombines TRBV6-2 or TRBV6-3 with TRBJ1-6, with a tentative D call TRBD1 (6 bases). The length of the CDR3 is 15 residues. From germline, CDR1 is MNHEY and CDR2 SVGEGT. V was trimmed by 4 bases and J by 3 bases, leaving 10 bases between them.

This chain links TRBV7-2 with TRBJ2-7; the D call may be TRBD1 or TRBD2 (5 bases each). The CDR3 spans 15 residues. The germline gives CDR1 SGHTA, CDR2 FQGNSA. Trimming took off 5 bases at V and 3 bases at J, with 17 bases between the two ends. The CDR3 bases are TGTGCCAGCAGCCCCCTCTGGGGGAGCAGCTACGAGCAGTACTTC. Protein: CASSPLWGSSYEQYF.

In this sample, this clonotype turned up a few times. This chain links TRBV24-1 with TRBJ2-2; 12 bases are a match to TRBD1. The CDR3 totals 17 residues. Germline loops: CDR1 KGHDR, CDR2 SFDVKD. J lost 3 bases, V lost 2 bases, and 3 bases had no gene match. CDR3 amino acids: CATSDWGQGAHTGELFF. For the CDR3, the DNA is TGTGCCACCAGTGATTGGGGACAGGGGGCTCACACCGGGGAGCTGTTTTTT.

The chain has TRBV5-1 and TRBJ2-7; 9 bases fit TRBD1. Germline trimming cut 0 bases from V and 5 bases from J; bases unmatched to any gene: 9. Germline-derived CDR1 and CDR2 are SGHRS and YFSETQ. The CDR3 covers 16 residues. CDR3 amino acids: CASSLAVGQGVHEQYF. The CDR3 DNA sequence: TGCGCCAGCAGCTTGGCAGTGGGACAGGGAGTCCACGAGCAGTACTTC.

This clonotype was observed many times. This chain joins TRBV4-1 and TRBJ2-1; 12 nucleotides align to TRBD2. CDR3 length equals 16 residues. Germline-derived CDR1 and CDR2 are MGHRA and YSYEKL. Losses at the gene ends were 0 bases for V and 9 bases for J; bases not matched to a gene: 6. The CDR3 DNA sequence: TGCGCCAGCAGCCAAGATCGCCTAGCGGGAGGGGTTGAGCAGTTCTTC. It is translated as CASSQDRLAGGVEQFF.

This clonotype came up many times. J is TRBJ1-3 and V is TRBV7-9; D gene ambiguous. V was trimmed by 8 bases and J by 3 bases, leaving 5 bases between them. Germline loops: CDR1 SEHNR, CDR2 FQNEAQ (reference sequence). The CDR3 length is 11 residues. The CDR3 DNA sequence: TGTGCCAGCGCCGGTGGAAACACCATATATTTT. It encodes CASAGGNTIYF.

The chain carries TRBV12-3 or TRBV12-4 and TRBJ1-3, with D possibly being TRBD1 (6 bases). The CDR3 length is 17 residues. V lost 0 bases and J lost 4, with 16 bases in between. The CDR3 loop is CASSLATGTDRGNTIYF. Here the CDR3 DNA reads TGTGCCAGCAGTTTAGCTACAGGGACCGATAGGGGAAACACCATATATTTT.

This clonotype was detected only a few times. The chain has TRBV4-3 and TRBJ2-2, with TRBD1 as a possible D gene (5 bases). Trimming took 0 bases from V and 5 from J, leaving 13 bases between them. The V gene's germline CDR1 is LGHNA and CDR2 YSLEER. The CDR3 consists of 16 residues. The CDR3 sequence: CASSQDGQGWTGELFF. The CDR3 DNA is TGCGCCAGCAGCCAAGATGGCCAGGGTTGGACCGGGGAGCTGTTTTTT.